These 21 T cell receptor beta chains were sequenced from one sample in a study of metastatic and nonmetastatic thyroid tumors. TCRdb reanalyzed the PCR reads with MiXCR. The sample lists tens of thousands of clones, about 13% occurring once. No treatment of any kind had been given to any patient before thyroid surgery. The specimen was blood. These receptor sequences come from a female donor with papillary thyroid cancer or a benign thyroid nodule (not recorded which). Some clones in this sample may be carry-over from other donors' samples.

This clone was picked up many times. This rearrangement joins TRBV20-1 to TRBJ1-2; 7 bases are shared with TRBD1. The CDR3 covers 13 residues. V trimming: 5 bases; J trimming: 4 bases; junction bases outside the gene matches: 7. Per the germline V gene, CDR1 is DFQATT and CDR2 is SNEGSKA (reference sequence). The CDR3 loop reads CSALDRAPYGYTF. The DNA for the CDR3 is TGCAGTGCTCTTGACAGGGCCCCCTATGGCTACACCTTC.

V and J are TRBV12-3 or TRBV12-4 and TRBJ2-7, with D possibly matching TRBD1 (6 bases). This CDR3 has 13 amino acids. Trimming stripped 5 bases from V and 3 bases from J, with 11 bases between. For the CDR3, the DNA is TGTGCCAGCAGTGGAAGGGACAACTACGAGCAGTACTTC. Its protein product is CASSGRDNYEQYF.

This clone was counted ten times or more. The rearrangement joins TRBV7-3 to TRBJ1-6; 7 positions match TRBD1. Germline V lookup: CDR1 SGHTA, CDR2 FQGTGA. Losses at the gene ends were 3 bases for V and 7 bases for J; bases not matched to a gene: 3. The CDR3 consists of 14 residues. The chain's CDR3 is CASSFGQANSPLHF. The CDR3 bases are TGTGCCAGCAGCTTCGGACAGGCAAATTCACCCCTCCACTTT.

Turning to this clone: The same CDR3 can be traced to other DNA sequences in this sample. This chain joins TRBV29-1 and TRBJ2-5, with 13 bases that match TRBD2. The V gene's germline CDR1 is SQVTM and CDR2 ANQGSEA. The V gene end was trimmed by 3 bases and the J gene end by 5 bases; junction bases not matched to a gene: 9. The CDR3 covers 16 residues. In DNA form, the CDR3 reads TGCAGCGTTGACAAAGGACTAGCGGGAGTGGGTGAGACCCAGTACTTC. It translates to CSVDKGLAGVGETQYF.

In this sample, this clone turned up a few times. The rearrangement uses TRBV20-1 and TRBJ2-7; 9 bases are shared with TRBD1. The V and J ends lost 0 bases and 2 bases, in that order; junction bases with no gene match: 5. Germline-derived CDR1 and CDR2 are DFQATT and SNEGSKA (reference sequence). The CDR3 covers 15 residues. The CDR3 DNA reads as TGCAGTGCTAGAGAGGGGACAGGGTACACCTACGAGCAGTACTTC. It translates to CSAREGTGYTYEQYF.

Many counts were recorded for this clone. This sequence joins TRBV10-1 and TRBJ1-1; possible D gene TRBD1, 5 bases. Trimming shortened V by 9 bases and J by 0 bases, and 8 bases separated the two germline ends. The CDR3 spans 12 residues. The germline V gene has CDR1 WNHNN and CDR2 SYGVQD (reference sequence). In DNA form, the CDR3 reads TGCGCCAGGGGACGGTTGAACACTGAAGCTTTCTTT. Translated, it gives CARGRLNTEAFF.

This chain connects TRBV6-1 to TRBJ2-3; D is undetermined. The CDR3 sequence is 16 residues long. V lost 1 base to trimming and J lost 0 bases, with 11 bases between them. Germline lookup yields CDR1 MNHNS and CDR2 SASEGT. The CDR3 spells CASSEGNSFSTDTQYF. CDR3 bases: TGTGCCAGCAGTGAAGGGAACAGCTTTAGCACAGATACGCAGTATTTT.

This clone was detected many times. The chain employs TRBV3-1 and TRBJ1-3, with D possibly being TRBD1 (5 bases). V lost 0 bases and J lost 2, with 8 bases in between. This CDR3 is built from 15 residues. Germline CDR1 reads LGHDT; CDR2 reads YNNKEL (reference sequence). CDR3 protein: CASSQDGGTGNTIYF. CDR3 sequence (DNA): TGTGCCAGCAGCCAAGATGGGGGGACTGGAAACACCATATATTTT.

This clone was recorded at least ten times. The genes are TRBV7-9 and TRBJ1-2, with D hard to call. The length of the CDR3 is 13 residues. Looked up from germline, CDR1 is SEHNR and CDR2 is FQNEAQ (reference sequence). Trimming shortened V by 2 bases and J by 0 bases, and 4 bases separated the two germline ends. CDR3 sequence (DNA): TGTGCCAGCAGCTTAATAGCTAACTATGGCTACACCTTC. Encoded protein: CASSLIANYGYTF. Variable domain in full (rest from reference TRBV7-9 and TRBJ1-2): DTGVSQNPRHKITKRGQNVTFRCDPISEHNRLYWYRQTLGQGPEFLTYFQNEAQLEKSRLLSDRFSAERPKGSFSTLEIQRTEQGDSAMYLCASSLIANYGYTFGSGTRLTVV.

This clone has a count of ten or more. The J gene is TRBJ2-1, the V gene TRBV5-1; maybe TRBD2 (6 bases). The CDR3 is 12 amino acids. CDR1 and CDR2 (germline): SGHRS, YFSETQ. The V gene lost 4 bases and the J gene lost 7 bases, with 9 bases spanning the gap. CDR3 loop: CASSTGENEQFF. The CDR3 coding sequence is TGCGCCAGCAGCACGGGGGAAAATGAGCAGTTCTTC. Combining the CDR3 with reference TRBV5-1 and TRBJ2-1 gives the whole variable domain KAGVTQTPRYLIKTRGQQVTLSCSPISGHRSVSWYQQTPGQGLQFLFEYFSETQRNKGNFPGRFSGRQFSNSRSEMNVSTLELGDSALYLCASSTGENEQFFGPGTRLTVL.

This clone is judged medium-sized. The V and J genes are TRBV7-2 and TRBJ2-7; D is unclear. Trimming removed 5 bases at V and 0 bases at J, with 17 bases between. This CDR3 is 16 amino acids long. Per germline, CDR1 SGHTA and CDR2 FQGNSA. CDR3 region: CASSPEYWQTSYEQYF. CDR3 DNA: TGTGCCAGCAGCCCCGAGTATTGGCAAACCTCCTACGAGCAGTACTTC.

As regards this clone: The CDR3 carries no conserved terminal phenylalanine or tryptophan, so it likely arises from a read error. It is unclear where the CDR3 begins or ends on the DNA, so no DNA is shown, and the CDR3 is as TCRdb lists it. The chain links TRBV2 to TRBJ2-6; the D call TRBD2 from the table was never checked on the DNA. Germline V CDR1 and CDR2: SNHLY, FYNNEI. The CDR3 is 10 residues long, counting both termini. This CDR3 is CARLCGLKRE.

This clone was detected ten times or more. This chain joins TRBV4-3 and TRBJ2-1; 12 nucleotides line up with TRBD2. This CDR3 comprises 15 residues. CDR1 LGHNA and CDR2 YSLEER come from the germline V gene. With V trimmed by 6 bases and J by 7 bases, 7 bases remained unmatched. CDR3 residues: CASSFTGTSGNEQFF. CDR3 DNA: TGCGCCAGCAGTTTCACCGGGACTAGCGGGAATGAGCAGTTCTTC.

This clone was detected many times. This rearrangement joins TRBV5-1 to TRBJ1-1; D may be TRBD1 (5 bases). V lost 5 bases and J 1 base, leaving 9 bases between the germline ends. The CDR3 is made up of 13 amino acids. The germline CDR1 and CDR2 sequences are SGHRS and YFSETQ. The CDR3 DNA sequence: TGCGCCAGCAGTAGCGGACAGAACACTGAAGCTTTCTTT. Its translation is CASSSGQNTEAFF.

Relative to its sample, this clone is medium-sized. This rearrangement joins TRBV30 to TRBJ1-3; possible D gene TRBD1, 5 bases. V gave up 2 bases and J gave up 1 base, with 12 bases separating them. The CDR3 is made up of 15 amino acids. The germline V gene encodes CDR1 GTSNPN and CDR2 SVGIG (reference sequence). The CDR3 coding sequence is TGTGCCTGGAGTAGAACAGGCCATTCTGGAAACACCATATATTTT. This gives the protein CAWSRTGHSGNTIYF.

This clone was observed many times. The chain uses TRBV7-2 and TRBJ2-3; TRBD1 or TRBD2 may be the D gene (5 bases each). Germline CDR1 SGHTA, CDR2 FQGNSA. The V gene lost 5 bases and the J gene lost 11 bases, with 26 bases spanning the gap. CDR3 length: 16 amino acids. DNA for the CDR3: TGTGCCAGCAGCCAAACATCGGGGCAGTCCATTACGGGGCAGTATTTT. Translated: CASSQTSGQSITGQYF. Full variable domain (outside the CDR3, taken from reference TRBV7-2 and TRBJ2-3): GAGVSQSPSNKVTEKGKDVELRCDPISGHTALYWYRQSLGQGLEFLIYFQGNSAPDKSGLPSDRFSAERTGGSVSTLTIQRTQQEDSAVYLCASSQTSGQSITGQYFGPGTRLTVL.

The sample holds many counts of this clone. The chain is built from TRBV4-1 and TRBJ2-7, with 10 bases matching TRBD1. Unmatched junction bases numbered 5, after V lost 2 bases and J lost 1 base. Germline CDR1 reads MGHRA; CDR2 reads YSYEKL. The CDR3 extends over 16 amino acids. Written as DNA, the CDR3 is TGCGCCAGCAGCCAACCAGGACAGGGGGATTCCTACGAGCAGTACTTC. It codes for CASSQPGQGDSYEQYF.

This clone is labeled medium-sized. The chain combines TRBV11-3 with TRBJ2-2; 7 bases map to TRBD2. V trimming: 6 bases; J trimming: 5 bases; junction bases outside the gene matches: 12. Germline V CDR1 and CDR2: SGHNT, YENEEA. The CDR3 is 16 amino acids. The CDR3 is CASRLTGTTGTGELFF. DNA of the CDR3: TGTGCCAGCAGACTAACCGGGACTACTGGAACCGGGGAGCTGTTTTTT.

This clone occurred many times. This chain joins TRBV6-2 or TRBV6-3 and TRBJ2-7, with D unresolved. CDR1 is MNHEY and CDR2 is SVGEGT in the germline V gene. Trimming removed 7 bases from V and 1 base from J, with 14 bases in between. The CDR3 runs 14 residues. CDR3 protein: CASMSGHSSYEQYF. The DNA for the CDR3 is TGTGCCAGCATGTCGGGTCACTCTTCCTACGAGCAGTACTTC.

The chain recombines TRBV3-1 with TRBJ2-2, with D unclear. CDR1 and CDR2 (germline): LGHDT, YNNKEL (reference sequence). V was clipped by 1 base and J by 6 bases, with 15 bases between them. The CDR3 is 16 amino acids. CDR3 sequence (DNA): TGTGCCAGCAGCCAAGCTCAGGAGACAATGGCCGGGGAGCTGTTTTTT. This codes for CASSQAQETMAGELFF.

This clone was seen at least ten times. The chain is built from TRBV7-7 and TRBJ2-1; D uncertain. Germline V gene lookup returns CDR1 SSHAT and CDR2 FNYEAQ (reference sequence). V was clipped by 5 bases and J by 11 bases, with 13 bases between them. The CDR3 extends over 12 amino acids. The CDR3 sequence is CASSPDGSKQFF. In DNA, the CDR3 is TGTGCCAGCAGCCCTGACGGATCAAAGCAGTTCTTC.